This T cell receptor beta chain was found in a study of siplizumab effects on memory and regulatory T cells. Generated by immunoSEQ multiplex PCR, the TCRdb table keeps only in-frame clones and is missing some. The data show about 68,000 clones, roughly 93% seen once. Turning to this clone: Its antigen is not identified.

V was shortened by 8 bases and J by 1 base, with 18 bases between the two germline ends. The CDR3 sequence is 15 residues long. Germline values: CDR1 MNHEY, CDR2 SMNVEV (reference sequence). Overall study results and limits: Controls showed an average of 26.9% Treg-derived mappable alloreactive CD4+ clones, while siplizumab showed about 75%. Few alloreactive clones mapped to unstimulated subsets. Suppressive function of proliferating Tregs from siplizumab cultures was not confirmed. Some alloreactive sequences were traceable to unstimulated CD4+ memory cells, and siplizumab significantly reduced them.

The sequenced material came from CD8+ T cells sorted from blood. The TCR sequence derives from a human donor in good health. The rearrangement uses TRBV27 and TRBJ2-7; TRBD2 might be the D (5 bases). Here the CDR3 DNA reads TGTGCCAGCGCGATCCCACTAGGCTTATCCTACGAGCAGTACTTC. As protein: CASAIPLGLSYEQYF.